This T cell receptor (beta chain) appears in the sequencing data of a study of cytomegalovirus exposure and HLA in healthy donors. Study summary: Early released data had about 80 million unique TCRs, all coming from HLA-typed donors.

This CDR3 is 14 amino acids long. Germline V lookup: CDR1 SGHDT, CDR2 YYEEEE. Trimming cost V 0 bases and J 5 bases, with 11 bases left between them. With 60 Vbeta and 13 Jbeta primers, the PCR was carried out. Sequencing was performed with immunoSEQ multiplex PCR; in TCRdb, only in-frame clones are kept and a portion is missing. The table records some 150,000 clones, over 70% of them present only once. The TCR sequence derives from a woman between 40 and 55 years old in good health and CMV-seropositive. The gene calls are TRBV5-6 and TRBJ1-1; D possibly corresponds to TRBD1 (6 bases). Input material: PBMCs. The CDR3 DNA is TGTGCCAGCAGCTTGGAGGGGGTACGGACTGAAGCTTTCTTT. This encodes CASSLEGVRTEAFF.